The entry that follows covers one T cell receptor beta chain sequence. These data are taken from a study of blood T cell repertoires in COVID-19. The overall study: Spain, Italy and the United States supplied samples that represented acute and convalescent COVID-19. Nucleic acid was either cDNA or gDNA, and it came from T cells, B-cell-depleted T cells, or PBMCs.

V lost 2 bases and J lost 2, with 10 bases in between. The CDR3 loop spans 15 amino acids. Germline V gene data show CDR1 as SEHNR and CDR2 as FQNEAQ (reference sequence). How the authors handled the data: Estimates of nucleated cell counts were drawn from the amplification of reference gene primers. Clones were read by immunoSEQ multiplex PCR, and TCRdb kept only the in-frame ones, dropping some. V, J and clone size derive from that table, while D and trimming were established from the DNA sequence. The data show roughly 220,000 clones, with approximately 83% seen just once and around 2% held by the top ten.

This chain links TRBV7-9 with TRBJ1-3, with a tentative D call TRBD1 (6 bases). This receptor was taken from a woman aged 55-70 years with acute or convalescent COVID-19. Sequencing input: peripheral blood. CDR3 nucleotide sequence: TGTGCCAGCAGCTTACCCGCAGGGGCTGGAAACACCATATATTTT. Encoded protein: CASSLPAGAGNTIYF.